This entry features one TCR beta chain sequence. Its antigen remains unidentified. This record belongs to a study of shared clonotypes between healthy human individuals. Study-wide results and caveats: Naive CD4 clonotypes overlapped across a few donors at approximately 4.5%.

The repertoire was sequenced with immunoSEQ multiplex PCR; TCRdb's copy has only in-frame clones and lacks some. The sample lists 2 million to 2.5 million clones, more than 80% seen once, with 0.39% in the top ten. The source of this sequence is a man younger than 35 in good health. Some clones in this sample may be carry-over from other donors' samples. Sequenced input: naive CD4+ T cells from PBMCs. Indicated subset: CD45RA+ positively selected.

CDR3 amino acids: CASSSTTDSYEQYF. For the CDR3, the DNA is TGTGCCAGCAGCTCCACCACCGACAGCTACGAGCAGTACTTC. J is TRBJ2-7 and V is TRBV11-2, with D possibly matching TRBD1 (5 bases). V was clipped by 4 bases and J by 3 bases, with 13 bases between them. Germline lookup yields CDR1 SGHAT and CDR2 FQNNGV. CDR3 length: 14 residues.